One and the same sample provided the 18 T cell receptor beta chains below, sequenced in a study of blood T cells in healthy people across ages. Through a sample-barcoded 5' primer and a J-beta primer mix, a second PCR was run for 7 to 11 cycles. TCRdb independently ran MiXCR on the 5' RACE reads; one entry per CDR3 protein. The sample carries over 550,000 distinct CDR3 sequences, roughly 30% recorded once. The source material was blood. The source of these receptors is a woman of 80 years or more in good health.

J is TRBJ1-2 and V is TRBV6-1; TRBD1 matches at 8 bases. V lost 3 bases to trimming and J lost 4 bases; unmatched junction nucleotides: 4. Germline V gene sequence: CDR1 MNHNS, CDR2 SASEGT. The CDR3 is made up of 14 amino acids. The CDR3 region has the DNA TGTGCCAGCAGTGATGGAGGGACAGGCTATGGCTACACCTTC. Translation: CASSDGGTGYGYTF.

The chain recombines TRBV2 with TRBJ1-1; TRBD1 matches at 7 bases. The CDR3 has 13 residues. The trim removed 5 bases at V and 6 bases at J, leaving 6 bases unmatched. Germline V gene data show CDR1 as SNHLY and CDR2 as FYNNEI. The CDR3: CASSFTGAAEAFF. CDR3 coding DNA: TGTGCCAGCAGTTTTACAGGGGCTGCTGAAGCTTTCTTT.

This clonotype has at least ten counts. V and J are TRBV19 and TRBJ2-4; 8 nucleotides match TRBD2. This CDR3 spans 15 amino acids. The germline V gene has CDR1 LNHDA and CDR2 SQIVND (reference sequence). Trimming at V came to 9 bases and at J to 0 bases, leaving 7 bases not matched to a gene. The CDR3 region has the DNA TGTGCCAGCTCCCCGCGGGGGGCAGCCAAAAACATTCAGTACTTC. It translates to CASSPRGAAKNIQYF.

In regard to this clonotype: A much more abundant neighbour one base away suggests this may be a read error. The chain combines TRBV5-1 with TRBJ2-4; 11 nucleotides match TRBD1. Germline CDR1 reads SGHRS; CDR2 reads YFSETQ. This CDR3 region has 15 residues. CDR3 nucleotides: TGCGCCGGCAGCACGGGGGGACAGGGGGGAAACATTCAGTACTTC. It codes for CAGSTGGQGGNIQYF.

The chain recombines TRBV6-1 with TRBJ2-1; 9 bases match TRBD2. Germline V gene sequence: CDR1 MNHNS, CDR2 SASEGT. This CDR3 has 19 residues. V shed 7 bases, J shed 8 bases, and the junction held 24 bases outside the gene matches. CDR3 sequence: CASKSIIGAGGPYGHEQFF. In DNA, the CDR3 is TGTGCCAGCAAGAGCATAATTGGCGCGGGAGGGCCATACGGACATGAGCAGTTCTTC.

The table lists this clonotype with many counts. The genes are TRBV5-5 and TRBJ2-5; D assignment may be TRBD1 or TRBD2 (5 bases each). Per germline, CDR1 SGHKS and CDR2 YYEKEE (reference sequence). This CDR3 contains 15 residues. V dropped 6 bases and J dropped 1 base, with 16 bases sitting between them. The CDR3: CASNPSGPGQETQYF. The CDR3 region has the DNA TGTGCCAGCAATCCCTCGGGGCCCGGCCAAGAGACCCAGTACTTC.

The table lists this clonotype with a count of one. Germline is not matched at one junction end, which may reflect a read error. The genes are TRBV7-2 and TRBJ2-5, with D perhaps matching TRBD1 (6 bases). Germline V CDR1 and CDR2: SGHTA, FQGNSA. The CDR3 spans 14 residues. The CDR3 bases are TGTGTCAGCAGCCTGACAGGAAATCAAGAGGCCCAGTACTTC. Translating gives CVSSLTGNQEAQYF.

This clonotype was counted between two and nine times. A read error is possible here, since a much larger clone lies one base away. The chain is built from TRBV3-1 and TRBJ2-5; D is unclear. V lost 2 bases and J lost 11, with 18 bases in between. From germline, CDR1 is LGHDT and CDR2 YNNKEL (reference sequence). The CDR3 contains 14 residues. The CDR3 nucleotides read TGTGCCAGCAGCCAATGGAGCCGCTCCTACGGGCAGTACTTC. Protein: CASSQWSRSYGQYF.

This clonotype was recorded at least ten times. V gene TRBV5-6 combines with J gene TRBJ2-5, with D maybe TRBD2 (5 bases). Germline loops: CDR1 SGHDT, CDR2 YYEEEE. With 6 bases removed from V and 4 bases from J, the gap between germline ends came to 25 bases. This CDR3 has 17 residues. The CDR3 loop is CASTNSFEGKHRETQYF. CDR3 nucleotides: TGTGCCAGCACCAACTCTTTCGAGGGCAAGCACCGAGAGACCCAGTACTTC.

This clonotype was detected only once. The junction departs from germline at one end; a sequencing error may be responsible. The chain employs TRBV2 and TRBJ1-2; D perhaps matches TRBD1 (5 bases). CDR1 and CDR2 (germline): SNHLY, FYNNEI. The CDR3 spans 14 residues. The CDR3: CAGSGGAGGYGYTF. The CDR3 DNA reads as TGTGCCGGCAGTGGAGGGGCGGGGGGCTATGGCTACACCTTC.

This clonotype showed up many times. The chain joins TRBV29-1 to TRBJ2-7; the match to TRBD1 covers 9 bases. The CDR3 is 15 residues long. The junction had 12 bases not matched to a gene; V was cut back by 4 bases and J by 5 bases. The germline V gene has CDR1 SQVTM and CDR2 ANQGSEA. The CDR3 bases are TGCAGCGTTGGGGGGGGGAGACAGGGGGACGACGAGCAGTACTTC. Amino acid sequence: CSVGGGRQGDDEQYF.

This clonotype has a count of ten or more. This chain links TRBV11-1 with TRBJ2-7, with no clear D. V lost 4 bases and J lost 3, with 10 bases in between. This CDR3 has 13 residues. Germline CDR1 is SGHAT and CDR2 is FQDESV (reference sequence). The chain's CDR3 is CASSSTQDYEQYF. CDR3 DNA: TGTGCCAGCAGCTCGACCCAGGACTACGAGCAGTACTTC.

This clonotype has ten or more counts. This chain connects TRBV10-3 to TRBJ2-5; weak D call: TRBD2 (6 bases). In germline, CDR1 is ENHRY, CDR2 SYGVKD. The CDR3 has 14 amino acids. The V end was cut by 4 bases, the J end by 5 bases, with 14 bases between. The CDR3 sequence is CAISVGGVGETQYF. DNA of the CDR3: TGTGCCATCAGTGTGGGCGGGGTTGGGGAGACCCAGTACTTC.

There are many counts of this clonotype. V and J are TRBV6-2 or TRBV6-3 and TRBJ2-3; maybe TRBD1 (6 bases). CDR3 length: 13 amino acids. V dropped 5 bases and J dropped 9 bases, with 15 bases sitting between them. From germline, CDR1 is MNHEY and CDR2 SVGEGT. The CDR3 loop is CASSPAGQSTQYF. The DNA of the CDR3 is TGTGCCAGCAGTCCCGCCGGACAGTCGACGCAGTATTTT.

V gene TRBV5-1 combines with J gene TRBJ2-3; TRBD2 matches at 15 bases. The CDR3 is 19 amino acids. V lost 3 bases, J lost 4 bases, and 12 bases stayed unmatched. Looked up from germline, CDR1 is SGHRS and CDR2 is YFSETQ. The CDR3 is CASSSGLAGGLPSADTQYF. CDR3 nucleotides: TGCGCCAGCAGCTCGGGACTAGCGGGGGGATTGCCTAGCGCAGATACGCAGTATTTT.

The sample holds many counts of this clonotype. The chain joins TRBV4-3 to TRBJ2-7; no clear D gene. The V end lost 0 bases, the J end lost 3 bases, and 15 bases lay between the germline ends. CDR3 length equals 16 residues. CDR1 is LGHNA, CDR2 YSLEER, per germline. The CDR3 DNA reads TGCGCCAGCAGCCAAGATCCGAGACCGGGTCTCTACGAGCAGTACTTC. As protein: CASSQDPRPGLYEQYF.

Regarding this clonotype: A much larger clone lies a single base off, so this may be a read error. The chain joins TRBV20-1 to TRBJ2-7; D possibly matches TRBD1 or TRBD2 (5 bases each). The J call may not be correct, given that the DNA end is closer to TRBJ2-4. Germline assignment: CDR1 DFQATT and CDR2 SNEGSKA (reference sequence). The length of the CDR3 is 15 residues. The CDR3 DNA is TGCAGTGCTAGAGATCCGGGCCGAGAGGGGTGCATTCAGTACTTC. It specifies CSARDPGREGCIQYF.

Of note for this clonotype: A junction boundary mismatches the germline segment, possibly from a read error. The J gene is TRBJ1-4, the V gene TRBV20-1, with D possibly being TRBD1 (6 bases). The CDR3 is 18 residues long. Per the germline V gene, CDR1 is DFQATT and CDR2 is SNEGSKA (reference sequence). The CDR3 nucleotides read TGCAGTGCTAGACCTCCCGGGACACCTTATGCAACTAATGAAAAACGGTTTTTT. It encodes CSARPPGTPYATNEKRFF.